The 30 T cell receptor beta chains below were found in one sample sequenced in a study of cytomegalovirus exposure and HLA in healthy donors. The PCR had 60 Vbeta and 13 Jbeta primers. Assay used: immunoSEQ multiplex PCR; TCRdb lists only in-frame clones, some missing. The table records hundreds of thousands of clones, 75% to 90% of them present only once. Material: PBMCs. The receptors derive from a woman aged 18-35 years in good health and CMV-seronegative.

Here the CDR3 reads CASRGLAGAGGELFF. Here the CDR3 DNA reads TGTGCCAGCCGGGGACTAGCGGGGGCGGGCGGGGAGCTGTTTTTT. The genes are TRBV7-2 and TRBJ2-2; 14 nucleotides line up with TRBD2. This CDR3 has 15 residues. V gave up 8 bases and J gave up 7 bases; unmatched junction bases: 6. CDR1 and CDR2 from the germline V gene are SGHTA and FQGNSA.

The chain joins TRBV5-4 to TRBJ2-7, with D possibly TRBD1 on 5 matching bases. The CDR3 has 14 amino acids. V lost 4 bases to trimming and J lost 3 bases, with 14 bases between them. The germline V gene encodes CDR1 SGHNT and CDR2 YYREEE (reference sequence). DNA of the CDR3: TGTGCCAGCAGCCCTCCGGACAAAAGCTACGAGCAGTACTTC. Encoded protein: CASSPPDKSYEQYF.

This chain links TRBV25-1 with TRBJ1-2, with 9 bases lining up with TRBD1. The V and J ends lost 4 bases and 6 bases, in that order; junction bases with no gene match: 12. This CDR3 has 16 residues. Looked up from germline, CDR1 is MGHDK and CDR2 is SYGVNS. The CDR3 nucleotides read TGTGCCAGCAGTGCTCCGGGACAGGGAAGATTAGATGGCTACACCTTC. Translated, it gives CASSAPGQGRLDGYTF.

The chain links TRBV7-9 to TRBJ2-1, with D maybe TRBD2 (6 bases). CDR1 SEHNR and CDR2 FQNEAQ come from the germline V gene (reference sequence). V was shortened by 5 bases and J by 10 bases, with 21 bases between the two germline ends. The length of the CDR3 is 15 residues. As DNA, the CDR3 is TGTGCCAGCAGCCCGAGCGGGTTTAGGATAAGGGAGCAGTTCTTC. As protein: CASSPSGFRIREQFF.

This clone was detected a few times. This chain joins TRBV5-4 and TRBJ1-2; tentatively, D is TRBD1 (5 bases). The CDR3 length is 12 residues. The V end was cut by 4 bases, the J end by 8 bases, with 12 bases between. Germline CDR1 SGHNT, CDR2 YYREEE (reference sequence). Here the CDR3 reads CASSVVRGGYTF. CDR3 coding DNA: TGTGCCAGCAGCGTCGTAAGGGGCGGCTACACCTTC.

The rearrangement links TRBV2 to TRBJ1-3, with D unclear. Trimming pared 6 bases from V and 0 bases from J, leaving 6 bases between. This CDR3 is built from 13 residues. Germline-derived CDR1 and CDR2 are SNHLY and FYNNEI. Here the CDR3 DNA reads TGTGCCAGCAGCATTTTCTCTGGAAACACCATATATTTT. This translates into CASSIFSGNTIYF. The whole variable domain, filled in from reference TRBV2 and TRBJ1-3, reads EPEVTQTPSHQVTQMGQEVILRCVPISNHLYFYWYRQILGQKVEFLVSFYNNEISEKSEIFDDQFSVERPDGSNFTLKIRSTKLEDSAMYFCASSIFSGNTIYFGEGSWLTVV.

The chain joins TRBV5-8 to TRBJ2-5, with 7 bases matching TRBD1. V trimming: 2 bases; J trimming: 4 bases; junction bases outside the gene matches: 8. Germline V gene sequence: CDR1 SGHTS, CDR2 YDEGEE. CDR3 length equals 15 residues. CDR3 nucleotide sequence: TGTGCCAGCAGCTTAGGGGGCGCGAGGGTAGAGACCCAGTACTTC. Residues: CASSLGGARVETQYF.

This clone was seen ten or more times. The chain employs TRBV6-6 and TRBJ1-1, with unresolved D. With 7 bases removed from V and 1 base from J, the gap between germline ends came to 10 bases. CDR3 size: 13 residues. Germline V gives CDR1 MNHNY, CDR2 SVGAGI (reference sequence). This CDR3 is CASKRGENTEAFF. CDR3 nucleotides: TGTGCCAGCAAGAGAGGCGAGAACACTGAAGCTTTCTTT.

This chain connects TRBV7-2 to TRBJ1-6; 9 bases align to TRBD1. The length of the CDR3 is 15 residues. V shed 1 base and J 10 bases; nucleotides not matched to a gene: 5. Germline CDR1 and CDR2: SGHTA and FQGNSA. The CDR3 nucleotides are TGTGCCAGCAGCTTAGTGGGGACAGGGCGGTCACCCCTCCACTTT. Translating gives CASSLVGTGRSPLHF.

The V gene is TRBV10-3, the J gene TRBJ2-7, with D perhaps matching TRBD1 (7 bases). The CDR3 is made up of 14 amino acids. Germline V gene sequence: CDR1 ENHRY, CDR2 SYGVKD. Between the trimmed V and J ends, which lost 4 bases and 2 bases, there was a span of 12 bases. CDR3 sequence (DNA): TGTGCCATCAGTGGCGGGACAGTCGCCTACGAGCAGTACTTC. It yields the protein CAISGGTVAYEQYF.

This clone was observed a single time. This sequence joins TRBV27 and TRBJ2-2; 15 bases align to TRBD2. This CDR3 has 17 residues. V was clipped by 6 bases and J by 3 bases; unmatched bases: 5. Germline lookup yields CDR1 MNHEY and CDR2 SMNVEV (reference sequence). The CDR3 DNA sequence: TGTGCCAGCAGGCCGGGACTAGCGGGAGGCGACACCGGGGAGCTGTTTTTT. Amino acids: CASRPGLAGGDTGELFF.

The J gene is TRBJ2-7, the V gene TRBV19; no definite D call. Germline values: CDR1 LNHDA, CDR2 SQIVND (reference sequence). V lost 5 bases to trimming and J lost 2 bases, with 10 bases between them. This CDR3 contains 13 residues. In DNA form, the CDR3 reads TGTGCCAGTAGTCAGTCCCCCACCTACGAGCAGTACTTC. Translation gives CASSQSPTYEQYF.

This sequence joins TRBV29-1 and TRBJ2-7, with 13 bases lining up with TRBD2. CDR3 size: 13 residues. Germline loops: CDR1 SQVTM, CDR2 ANQGSEA. V shed 5 bases, J shed 6 bases, and the junction held 4 bases outside the gene matches. The CDR3 reads CSVLGTSGIEQYF. The DNA of the CDR3 is TGCAGCGTTCTCGGGACTAGCGGGATCGAGCAGTACTTC.

The chain is built from TRBV6-6 and TRBJ2-5, with TRBD2 identical over 10 bases. The CDR3 is 15 residues long. Germline V gene data show CDR1 as MNHNY and CDR2 as SVGAGI (reference sequence). Germline trimming cut 0 bases from V and 5 bases from J; bases unmatched to any gene: 3. CDR3: CASSYSAGGMETQYF. The CDR3 coding sequence is TGTGCCAGCAGTTACTCAGCGGGGGGGATGGAGACCCAGTACTTC.

This clone showed up just once. The chain combines TRBV10-3 with TRBJ1-3; 7 positions agree with TRBD1. CDR1 is ENHRY, CDR2 SYGVKD, per germline. CDR3 length: 17 residues. With V trimmed by 2 bases and J by 0 bases, 7 bases remained unmatched. In DNA, the CDR3 is TGTGCCATCAGTGAGCCGGGACAGACCCGCTCTGGAAACACCATATATTTT. It encodes CAISEPGQTRSGNTIYF.

This chain links TRBV12-1 with TRBJ2-3; the table's D call, TRBD2, has no DNA check behind it. TRBV12-1 is given as a pseudogene. The CDR3 is 16 amino acids. DNA for the CDR3: TGTGCCAGCAGCTTAAACTCGGGACTAGCTACAGATACGCAGTATTTT. Encoded protein: CASSLNSGLATDTQYF.

CDR3: CASSSMLAKNIQYF. CDR3 DNA sequence: TGTGCCAGCAGCTCTATGCTAGCCAAAAACATTCAGTACTTC. The rearrangement joins TRBV5-6 to TRBJ2-4, with no clear D. This CDR3 comprises 14 residues. Germline V CDR1 and CDR2: SGHDT, YYEEEE. Trimming removed 3 bases from V and 0 bases from J, with 7 bases in between.

This chain connects TRBV6-1 to TRBJ1-5; D gene uncertain. In germline, CDR1 is MNHNS, CDR2 SASEGT. V was pared by 0 bases and J by 11 bases, with 17 bases between. This CDR3 has 15 amino acids. The DNA for the CDR3 is TGTGCCAGCAGTGAAGCAACCTCAGCGATCCCGGCCCAGCATTTT. Protein product: CASSEATSAIPAQHF.

The chain uses TRBV2 and TRBJ2-7, with 8 nucleotides matching TRBD2. Germline values: CDR1 SNHLY, CDR2 FYNNEI. The CDR3 is 18 residues long. V lost 0 bases to trimming and J lost 1 base; unmatched junction nucleotides: 11. CDR3 nucleotide sequence: TGTGCCAGCAGTGAAGCACTTCGAGTGGAGCGGGGGTCCTACGAGCAGTACTTC. This sequence encodes CASSEALRVERGSYEQYF.

The chain employs TRBV4-1 and TRBJ2-7, with D perhaps matching TRBD1 (5 bases). The CDR3 spans 15 residues. Germline CDR1 reads MGHRA; CDR2 reads YSYEKL. Between the trimmed V and J ends, which lost 3 bases and 4 bases, there was a span of 16 bases. The CDR3 here is CASSQLDTGPYEQYF. DNA of the CDR3: TGCGCCAGCAGCCAGTTGGACACCGGCCCTTACGAGCAGTACTTC.

J is TRBJ1-5 and V is TRBV27; D is uncertain. The CDR3 runs to 13 residues. The V and J ends lost 0 bases and 3 bases respectively, with 3 bases between them. Germline CDR1 reads MNHEY; CDR2 reads SMNVEV (reference sequence). This CDR3 reads CASSLSYNQPQHF. In nucleotides, the CDR3 is TGTGCCAGCAGTTTATCGTACAATCAGCCCCAGCATTTT.

The gene calls are TRBV19 and TRBJ1-5, with D possibly being TRBD1 (6 bases). The germline V gene encodes CDR1 LNHDA and CDR2 SQIVND (reference sequence). The V gene lost 3 bases and the J gene lost 4 bases, with 16 bases spanning the gap. The CDR3 runs to 16 residues. Here the CDR3 DNA reads TGTGCCAGTAGTATTTGGTTCCCCCAGGGGAATCAGCCCCAGCATTTT. Encoded protein: CASSIWFPQGNQPQHF.

The V call is TRBV2, the J call TRBJ1-4; 12 positions agree with TRBD1. CDR1 and CDR2 (germline): SNHLY, FYNNEI. The CDR3 loop spans 16 amino acids. J gave up 6 bases and V 3 bases, and 5 bases lay outside the gene matches. The CDR3 spells CASSEGTGGGYEKLFF. In DNA, the CDR3 is TGTGCCAGCAGTGAGGGGACAGGGGGCGGATATGAAAAACTGTTTTTT.

The CDR3 protein is CSVGWGAVEQYF. In DNA, the CDR3 is TGCAGCGTTGGCTGGGGCGCGGTCGAGCAGTACTTC. The V and J genes are TRBV29-1 and TRBJ2-7, with a possible D match to TRBD1 (5 bases). V lost 4 bases to trimming and J lost 6 bases, with 13 bases between them. The CDR3 is 12 amino acids. Germline-derived CDR1 and CDR2 are SQVTM and ANQGSEA.

This chain uses TRBV19 with TRBJ2-1, with D maybe TRBD2 (11 bases). Trimming took off 6 bases at V and 3 bases at J, with 21 bases between the two ends. Germline loops: CDR1 LNHDA, CDR2 SQIVND (reference sequence). The CDR3 has 17 amino acids. CDR3 in amino acids: CASSPGQGTSGYNEQFF. As DNA, the CDR3 is TGTGCCAGTAGCCCGGGACAGGGGACTAGCGGCTACAATGAGCAGTTCTTC.

This chain links TRBV5-1 with TRBJ1-2; 8 nucleotides line up with TRBD1. This CDR3 spans 15 amino acids. Germline CDR1 SGHRS, CDR2 YFSETQ. The V and J ends lost 3 bases and 2 bases, in that order; junction bases with no gene match: 6. As DNA, the CDR3 is TGCGCCAGCAGCTCTGGACAGGGATCCAACTATGGCTACACCTTC. Amino acids: CASSSGQGSNYGYTF.

The chain joins TRBV10-3 to TRBJ2-3; TRBD2 matches 7 bases. J was trimmed by 2 bases and V by 6 bases; bases with no gene match: 2. The CDR3 is 13 residues long. The V gene's germline CDR1 is ENHRY and CDR2 SYGVKD. The CDR3 DNA follows: TGTGCCATCAGAGCGGGGATCACAGATACGCAGTATTTT. Translation gives CAIRAGITDTQYF.

The chain joins TRBV6-5 to TRBJ1-1, with D possibly TRBD1 on 5 matching bases. Trimming left V 0 bases short and J 3 bases short, with 11 bases between. CDR3 length: 15 amino acids. From germline, CDR1 is MNHEY and CDR2 SVGAGI. In DNA, the CDR3 is TGTGCCAGCAGTTACTCGTCCCGGGGGGACACTGAAGCTTTCTTT. Amino acid sequence: CASSYSSRGDTEAFF.

In its sample, this clone was seen once. The rearrangement links TRBV27 to TRBJ2-7; D perhaps matches TRBD2 (6 bases). The germline V gene has CDR1 MNHEY and CDR2 SMNVEV (reference sequence). This CDR3 has 14 residues. Trimming left V 3 bases short and J 6 bases short, with 15 bases between. CDR3 in DNA: TGTGCCAGCAGTTTTGCGGGATATCAGGGCGAGCAGTACTTC. Its translation is CASSFAGYQGEQYF.

The chain employs TRBV10-3 and TRBJ2-1, with D unresolved. CDR3 size: 13 residues. Germline CDR1 is ENHRY and CDR2 is SYGVKD. The V and J ends lost 6 bases and 6 bases respectively, with 12 bases between them. The CDR3 nucleotides are TGTGCCATCAGCCAGTCAACCCTCAATGAGCAGTTCTTC. Amino acid sequence: CAISQSTLNEQFF.